The subject of this entry is one TCR beta chain. This specimen comes from a study of blood T cell repertoires in COVID-19. Study details: Some COVID-19 samples were acute and others convalescent; all came from the United States, Italy and Spain. PBMCs, B-cell-depleted T cells, or T cells were the source of the cDNA or gDNA that made up the material.

Authors' data handling: Counts of nucleated cells, estimated from reference gene primer amplification, were obtained. Assay used: immunoSEQ multiplex PCR; TCRdb lists only in-frame clones, some missing. That table gives V, J and clone size, and the DNA gave D and trimming. This repertoire shows around 300,000 clones, 89% found once; its top ten account for roughly 0.96%. Per the germline V gene, CDR1 is SGHAT and CDR2 is FQNNGV. This CDR3 comprises 17 residues. V gave up 5 bases and J gave up 6 bases; unmatched junction bases: 10. The clonotype was recovered from a woman between 40 and 55 years old who had recovered from COVID-19. Material: peripheral blood. The chain links TRBV11-2 to TRBJ2-2; 12 bases are shared with TRBD1. Here the CDR3 reads CASSLRPGQGAAGELFF. The CDR3 DNA reads as TGTGCCAGCAGCCTACGCCCGGGACAGGGGGCCGCCGGGGAGCTGTTTTTT.